This TCR beta chain was retrieved from a study of CD8 T cells in ankylosing spondylitis. V was cut by 4 bases and J by 0 bases, with 10 bases left in between. From germline, CDR1 is SGDLS and CDR2 YYNGEE. The CDR3 loop spans 15 amino acids. For this clonotype: What it binds is unknown.

Overall study findings and caveats: Made up of 7 to 9 highly homologous variants, a TCR beta motif appeared characteristic of ankylosing spondylitis blood.

TCRdb used MiXCR to reprocess the 5' RACE reads, holding one entry per CDR3 protein. The data contain about 260,000 distinct CDR3 sequences, 20% of them singletons. This clonotype originated in a male donor with ankylosing spondylitis or in good health (not recorded which). Sequencing used blood, either unsorted or a sorted T cell fraction (not recorded which). The chain couples TRBV9 to TRBJ2-2, with D possibly being TRBD2 (5 bases). In DNA form, the CDR3 reads TGTGCCAGCAGCCGTGGAGGAGCGAACACCGGGGAGCTGTTTTTT. This translates into CASSRGGANTGELFF.